Shown below are 16 T cell receptor beta chains from a single sample sequenced in a study of shared T cell receptors in the human thymus. The table came from immunoSEQ multiplex PCR; TCRdb's copy has only in-frame clones and leaves some out. The sample has roughly 410,000 clones, 85% to 95% seen once; the top ten hold roughly 0.02%. Material: thymocytes. Source of these receptors: a human donor.

This clone was observed a single time. The chain uses TRBV28 and TRBJ2-6; the D call may be TRBD1 or TRBD2 (6 bases each). Germline V lookup: CDR1 MDHEN, CDR2 SYDVKM. V lost 5 bases and J lost 0, with 11 bases in between. The CDR3 runs 16 residues. CDR3 sequence: CASSQGGGSGANVLTF. DNA of the CDR3: TGTGCCAGCAGTCAAGGGGGAGGCTCTGGGGCCAACGTCCTGACTTTC.

The V gene is TRBV19, the J gene TRBJ1-5; TRBD1 matches at 10 bases. CDR1 and CDR2 from the germline V gene are LNHDA and SQIVND (reference sequence). The CDR3 runs 18 residues. J lost 6 bases, V lost 5 bases, and 16 bases had no gene match. The CDR3 sequence is CASSEPRVGQGFVQPQHF. In DNA form, the CDR3 reads TGTGCCAGTAGTGAGCCCCGAGTGGGACAGGGGTTTGTTCAGCCCCAGCATTTT.

This sequence joins TRBV5-1 and TRBJ2-7, with TRBD1 identical over 8 bases. The CDR3 totals 15 residues. The V segment lost 4 bases and the J segment 2 bases; nucleotides outside the gene matches: 8. Per germline, CDR1 SGHRS and CDR2 YFSETQ. For the CDR3, the DNA is TGCGCCAGCAGCAGATGGACAGGGCCTCCCTACGAGCAGTACTTC. This sequence encodes CASSRWTGPPYEQYF.

The chain employs TRBV28 and TRBJ2-3; D is unclear. V shed 4 bases and J shed 0 bases, with 14 bases lying between them. This CDR3 region has 16 residues. Germline V gene data show CDR1 as MDHEN and CDR2 as SYDVKM. CDR3 in amino acids: CASSSASIPSTDTQYF. In nucleotides, the CDR3 is TGTGCCAGCAGTTCCGCCAGCATCCCAAGCACAGATACGCAGTATTTT.

This sequence joins TRBV29-1 and TRBJ1-1, with a possible D match to TRBD1 (6 bases). The CDR3 loop spans 15 amino acids. The germline V gene has CDR1 SQVTM and CDR2 ANQGSEA. Deletions cut 7 bases from V and 0 bases from J, with 18 bases between. In DNA, the CDR3 is TGCAGCGCTAGTTGGGGGGGCCCGATGAACACTGAAGCTTTCTTT. Its translation is CSASWGGPMNTEAFF.

The chain couples TRBV6-1 to TRBJ2-7; D gene ambiguous. Germline V gives CDR1 MNHNS, CDR2 SASEGT. The CDR3 totals 12 residues. The V end lost 0 bases, the J end lost 4 bases, and 4 bases lay between the germline ends. This CDR3 reads CASSEAVYEQYF. In nucleotides, the CDR3 is TGTGCCAGCAGTGAAGCGGTGTACGAGCAGTACTTC.

The chain joins TRBV13 to TRBJ2-7; 7 positions match TRBD1. V gave up 5 bases and J gave up 1 base; unmatched junction bases: 14. The germline V gene encodes CDR1 PRHDT and CDR2 FYEKMQ (reference sequence). The CDR3 is 17 residues long. The CDR3 nucleotides read TGTGCCAGCAGCCTACGGGGTGACAGGGCGTCATCCTACGAGCAGTACTTC. Protein: CASSLRGDRASSYEQYF.

This chain connects TRBV27 to TRBJ1-5, with TRBD1 matching over 7 bases. In germline, CDR1 is MNHEY, CDR2 SMNVEV (reference sequence). Germline trimming cut 2 bases from V and 3 bases from J; bases unmatched to any gene: 7. The CDR3 covers 16 residues. The CDR3 here is CASSLRGQGLNQPQHF. For the CDR3, the DNA is TGTGCCAGCAGTTTAAGGGGGCAGGGGCTCAATCAGCCCCAGCATTTT.

A note on this clone: The identical CDR3 is also encoded by other nucleotide sequences in the sample. The V call is TRBV5-1, the J call TRBJ1-1; D unclear. V lost 3 bases and J lost 1, with 10 bases in between. CDR1 and CDR2 (germline): SGHRS, YFSETQ. The CDR3 sequence is 14 residues long. Here the CDR3 DNA reads TGCGCCAGCAGCTCGTCCCTGAGGAACACTGAAGCTTTCTTT. Protein: CASSSSLRNTEAFF.

The CDR3 coding sequence is TGTGCCAGCATGCCCGTAGGGTTCTCCACAGATACGCAGTATTTT. Its translation is CASMPVGFSTDTQYF. The genes are TRBV27 and TRBJ2-3; D unclear. Germline CDR1 and CDR2: MNHEY and SMNVEV (reference sequence). Trimming left V 7 bases short and J 2 bases short, with 16 bases between. The CDR3 extends over 15 amino acids.

CDR3 nucleotides: TGTGCCTGGAGTGTAATGACCGGGACAGGGTGGAAGGCAGATACGCAGTATTTT. Encoded protein: CAWSVMTGTGWKADTQYF. The chain recombines TRBV30 with TRBJ2-3; 9 positions agree with TRBD1. The CDR3 runs to 18 residues. J was trimmed by 4 bases and V by 0 bases; bases with no gene match: 14. Per the germline V gene, CDR1 is GTSNPN and CDR2 is SVGIG (reference sequence).

This clone was found once. This sequence joins TRBV27 and TRBJ2-3, with unresolved D. This CDR3 has 13 residues. The germline V gene encodes CDR1 MNHEY and CDR2 SMNVEV (reference sequence). The V gene lost 5 bases and the J gene lost 9 bases, with 15 bases spanning the gap. Here the CDR3 DNA reads TGTGCCAGCAGTCCCCCGTTTGCACAGACGCAGTATTTT. Its translation: CASSPPFAQTQYF.

The chain has TRBV6-1 and TRBJ1-5, with 7 positions matching TRBD1. The CDR3 has 18 amino acids. Germline loops: CDR1 MNHNS, CDR2 SASEGT. Trimming at V came to 1 base and at J to 1 base, leaving 10 bases not matched to a gene. The CDR3 loop reads CASSEEAGGSTSNQPQHF. The CDR3 nucleotides are TGTGCCAGCAGTGAAGAGGCAGGGGGAAGCACCAGCAATCAGCCCCAGCATTTT.

The chain is built from TRBV5-3 and TRBJ1-2; tentatively, D is TRBD1 (6 bases). TRBV5-3 is recorded as an ORF, its role being uncertain. Between the trimmed V and J ends, which lost 8 bases and 3 bases, there was a span of 14 bases. This CDR3 is 13 amino acids long. The CDR3 sequence: CASNLQGHYGYTF. The CDR3 bases are TGTGCCAGCAACCTGCAGGGGCACTATGGCTACACCTTC.

This sequence joins TRBV28 and TRBJ2-7; 10 nucleotides agree with TRBD1. Germline-derived CDR1 and CDR2 are MDHEN and SYDVKM. V gave up 2 bases and J gave up 5 bases; unmatched junction bases: 6. This CDR3 is 15 amino acids long. The CDR3 region is CASSLTGTGANEQYF. Written as DNA, the CDR3 is TGTGCCAGCAGTTTAACCGGGACAGGGGCTAACGAGCAGTACTTC.

The rearrangement joins TRBV25-1 to TRBJ2-7, with 8 positions matching TRBD1. Trimming removed 3 bases from V and 2 bases from J; junction bases left unmatched: 3. The CDR3 contains 14 residues. In germline, CDR1 is MGHDK, CDR2 SYGVNS. The CDR3 here is CASSDWTGPYEQYF. CDR3 sequence (DNA): TGTGCCAGCAGTGACTGGACAGGGCCCTACGAGCAGTACTTC.